These 29 T cell receptor beta chains were all obtained from the same sample, sequenced in a study of cytomegalovirus exposure and HLA in healthy donors. Clones were sequenced by immunoSEQ multiplex PCR, and TCRdb holds only the in-frame ones, with some missing. This sample has about 170,000 clones; roughly nine tenths occur once, and the top ten carry about 5.8%. The sequenced material came from PBMCs. These receptors were taken from a woman in her twenties or thirties in good health and CMV-seronegative.

V gene TRBV5-4 combines with J gene TRBJ2-1; D call uncertain. Trimming shortened V by 0 bases and J by 8 bases, and 9 bases separated the two germline ends. The CDR3 covers 13 residues. The germline gives CDR1 SGHNT, CDR2 YYREEE (reference sequence). As DNA, the CDR3 is TGTGCCAGCAGCTTGGTATCTGGGGATGAGCAGTTCTTC. It codes for CASSLVSGDEQFF.

J is TRBJ2-3 and V is TRBV20-1; D remains unclear. Germline V CDR1 and CDR2: DFQATT, SNEGSKA (reference sequence). The V end lost 5 bases, the J end lost 3 bases, and 3 bases lay between the germline ends. This CDR3 contains 10 residues. CDR3 DNA: TGCAGTGCTTATACAGATACGCAGTATTTT. This encodes CSAYTDTQYF.

This rearrangement joins TRBV4-2 to TRBJ1-1; the match to TRBD1 covers 10 bases. Losses at the gene ends were 3 bases for V and 5 bases for J; bases not matched to a gene: 12. This CDR3 comprises 17 residues. The germline gives CDR1 LGHNA, CDR2 YNFKEQ. The CDR3 protein is CASSHRVSGTGETEAFF. The CDR3 region has the DNA TGTGCCAGCAGCCACCGGGTATCCGGGACAGGGGAGACTGAAGCTTTCTTT.

V is TRBV6-5 and J is TRBJ2-5; D is ambiguous. This CDR3 comprises 13 residues. V lost 0 bases and J 7 bases, leaving 9 bases between the germline ends. CDR1 MNHEY and CDR2 SVGAGI come from the germline V gene. The chain's CDR3 is CASSYSEMGTQYF. Here the CDR3 DNA reads TGTGCCAGCAGTTACTCGGAAATGGGGACCCAGTACTTC.

CDR3 protein: CASSGPDSYGYTF. The CDR3 nucleotides are TGTGCCAGTAGTGGACCGGACAGCTATGGCTACACCTTC. V is TRBV19 and J is TRBJ1-2; D may be TRBD1 (6 bases). The length of the CDR3 is 13 residues. Germline values: CDR1 LNHDA, CDR2 SQIVND (reference sequence). Trimming left V 5 bases short and J 4 bases short, with 11 bases between. Full variable domain (remainder filled in from reference TRBV19 and TRBJ1-2): DGGITQSPKYLFRKEGQNVTLSCEQNLNHDAMYWYRQDPGQGLRLIYYSQIVNDFQKGDIAEGYSVSREKKESFPLTVTSAQKNPTAFYLCASSGPDSYGYTFGSGTRLTVV.

The chain is built from TRBV7-9 and TRBJ2-3, with 8 bases lining up with TRBD2. V lost 7 bases, J lost 2 bases, and 5 bases stayed unmatched. This CDR3 has 14 residues. In germline, CDR1 is SEHNR, CDR2 FQNEAQ (reference sequence). CDR3 DNA: TGTGCCAGCATAGGCGGGAGGTTCACAGATACGCAGTATTTT. It is translated as CASIGGRFTDTQYF.

For the CDR3, the DNA is TGTGCCAGCAGACTAGCGGGAGCGCGGGAGCAGTACTTC. This encodes CASRLAGAREQYF. The chain recombines TRBV27 with TRBJ2-7; 11 bases match TRBD2. The J segment lost 7 bases and the V segment lost 6 bases, leaving 5 bases of the junction unmatched. The length of the CDR3 is 13 residues. CDR1 MNHEY and CDR2 SMNVEV come from the germline V gene (reference sequence).

The V and J genes are TRBV29-1 and TRBJ2-7, with D possibly being TRBD2 (6 bases). The CDR3 has 15 amino acids. Trimming shortened V by 1 base and J by 3 bases, and 16 bases separated the two germline ends. Germline V gene lookup returns CDR1 SQVTM and CDR2 ANQGSEA. The CDR3 region is CSVEGRGSGDYEQYF. CDR3 in DNA: TGCAGCGTTGAAGGGCGGGGTAGCGGAGACTACGAGCAGTACTTC.

The chain recombines TRBV4-1 with TRBJ2-7, with 7 bases lining up with TRBD1. Germline lookup yields CDR1 MGHRA and CDR2 YSYEKL. V shed 2 bases and J 0 bases; nucleotides not matched to a gene: 7. This CDR3 comprises 16 residues. The CDR3 nucleotides read TGCGCCAGCAGCCAATCACAGACAGGGAACTCCTACGAGCAGTACTTC. Protein product: CASSQSQTGNSYEQYF.

In this sample, this clone turned up once. The CDR3 bases are TGTGCCAGCAGTGAGCCAGGTCCCTCCTATGGCTACACCTTC. This translates into CASSEPGPSYGYTF. V is TRBV25-1 and J is TRBJ1-2; D unclear. Trimming removed 3 bases at V and 4 bases at J, with 12 bases between. There are 14 residues in the CDR3. Germline V gives CDR1 MGHDK, CDR2 SYGVNS.

The chain uses TRBV9 and TRBJ1-4; 7 positions match TRBD1. J gave up 5 bases and V 4 bases, and 11 bases lay outside the gene matches. Germline V gives CDR1 SGDLS, CDR2 YYNGEE. The CDR3 is made up of 16 amino acids. This CDR3 reads CASSLGGDSLNEKLFF. The DNA of the CDR3 is TGTGCCAGCAGCCTAGGAGGGGACAGCCTAAATGAAAAACTGTTTTTT.

The genes are TRBV2 and TRBJ2-2; D gene unclear. Germline V CDR1 and CDR2: SNHLY, FYNNEI. V was cut by 6 bases and J by 1 base, with 9 bases left in between. This CDR3 is built from 14 residues. CDR3 bases: TGTGCCAGCAGGGTCCCCGTGAACACCGGGGAGCTGTTTTTT. It codes for CASRVPVNTGELFF. Combining the CDR3 with reference TRBV2 and TRBJ2-2 gives the whole variable domain EPEVTQTPSHQVTQMGQEVILRCVPISNHLYFYWYRQILGQKVEFLVSFYNNEISEKSEIFDDQFSVERPDGSNFTLKIRSTKLEDSAMYFCASRVPVNTGELFFGEGSRLTVL.

This chain joins TRBV27 and TRBJ2-1; maybe TRBD1 (6 bases). CDR3 length: 13 amino acids. Trimming cost V 8 bases and J 4 bases, with 12 bases left between them. Per germline, CDR1 MNHEY and CDR2 SMNVEV (reference sequence). The CDR3 loop reads CASATGRYNEQFF. The CDR3 nucleotides read TGTGCCAGCGCGACAGGCAGATACAATGAGCAGTTCTTC.

The gene calls are TRBV2 and TRBJ2-5; TRBD2 agrees at 15 bases. This CDR3 has 18 amino acids. Germline V lookup: CDR1 SNHLY, CDR2 FYNNEI. V shed 6 bases, J shed 1 base, and the junction held 9 bases outside the gene matches. CDR3 sequence: CASSSRTSGRASQETQYF. In DNA, the CDR3 is TGTGCCAGCAGCTCGAGGACTAGCGGGAGGGCTTCCCAAGAGACCCAGTACTTC.

This clone was recorded only once. J is TRBJ1-1 and V is TRBV6-5; 8 positions match TRBD1. This CDR3 comprises 14 residues. Trimming at V came to 5 bases and at J to 1 base, leaving 3 bases not matched to a gene. CDR1 and CDR2 from the germline V gene are MNHEY and SVGAGI. Here the CDR3 DNA reads TGTGCCAGCAGTACCGGACAGGGGAACACTGAAGCTTTCTTT. This sequence encodes CASSTGQGNTEAFF.

In this sample, this clone turned up once. The chain combines TRBV9 with TRBJ2-2, with D possibly matching TRBD2 (6 bases). This CDR3 spans 14 amino acids. From germline, CDR1 is SGDLS and CDR2 YYNGEE. The germline V and J ends were trimmed by 0 bases and 6 bases, with 9 bases remaining between them. The CDR3 DNA reads TGTGCCAGCAGCGTAGGGAGGGAGTCCGGGGAGCTGTTTTTT. The encoded protein is CASSVGRESGELFF. Drawing the rest from reference TRBV9 and TRBJ2-2, the complete variable domain is DSGVTQTPKHLITATGQRVTLRCSPRSGDLSVYWYQQSLDQGLQFLIQYYNGEERAKGNILERFSAQQFPDLHSELNLSSLELGDSALYFCASSVGRESGELFFGEGSRLTVL.

The V call is TRBV28, the J call TRBJ2-3; a weak D match, TRBD2 (5 bases). Trimming took 3 bases from V and 4 from J, leaving 20 bases between them. The CDR3 runs to 17 residues. Germline V gene sequence: CDR1 MDHEN, CDR2 SYDVKM. CDR3 residues: CASSFWAMGVGPDTQYF. In DNA form, the CDR3 reads TGTGCCAGCAGTTTCTGGGCGATGGGAGTAGGACCAGATACGCAGTATTTT.

Points on this clone: This CDR3 is also generated by other DNA sequences in the sample. The chain joins TRBV4-1 to TRBJ2-7; 10 bases agree with TRBD1. The junction had 3 bases not matched to a gene; V was cut back by 4 bases and J by 3 bases. The CDR3 consists of 14 residues. Per germline, CDR1 MGHRA and CDR2 YSYEKL. CDR3 protein: CASSLGQGVYEQYF. For the CDR3, the DNA is TGCGCCAGCAGCCTCGGACAGGGGGTCTACGAGCAGTACTTC.

The chain couples TRBV5-1 to TRBJ1-4; 8 nucleotides agree with TRBD1. The CDR3 is 14 amino acids. The V and J ends lost 3 bases and 5 bases, in that order; junction bases with no gene match: 3. CDR1 is SGHRS and CDR2 is YFSETQ in the germline V gene. CDR3 sequence reads: CASSSGQGNEKLFF. CDR3 DNA sequence: TGCGCCAGCAGCTCCGGACAGGGAAATGAAAAACTGTTTTTT.

Here the CDR3 reads CAWRTRGTGTNEQFF. CDR3 in DNA: TGTGCCTGGAGGACAAGGGGAACGGGGACCAATGAGCAGTTCTTC. The gene calls are TRBV30 and TRBJ2-1; D possibly matches TRBD1 or TRBD2 (5 bases each). From germline, CDR1 is GTSNPN and CDR2 SVGIG (reference sequence). This CDR3 has 15 residues. V lost 3 bases to trimming and J lost 6 bases, with 18 bases between them.

This clone came up once. The V call is TRBV18, the J call TRBJ1-1; D is possibly TRBD1 (5 bases). The CDR3 loop spans 13 amino acids. Trimming cost V 3 bases and J 4 bases, with 9 bases left between them. From germline, CDR1 is KGHSH and CDR2 LQKENI. CDR3 DNA sequence: TGTGCCAGCTCACCCAGGGAAGGCACTGAAGCTTTCTTT. Amino acids: CASSPREGTEAFF.

The chain joins TRBV14 to TRBJ1-2; 9 nucleotides match TRBD1. The V gene's germline CDR1 is SGHDN and CDR2 FVKESK. The CDR3 contains 15 residues. The junction had 11 bases not matched to a gene; V was cut back by 4 bases and J by 8 bases. DNA for the CDR3: TGTGCCAGCAGCCGAAGCGGCGGACAGGGGCTAGGCTACACCTTC. Protein product: CASSRSGGQGLGYTF. Drawing the rest from reference TRBV14 and TRBJ1-2, the complete variable domain is EAGVTQFPSHSVIEKGQTVTLRCDPISGHDNLYWYRRVMGKEIKFLLHFVKESKQDESGMPNNRFLAERTGGTYSTLKVQPAELEDSGVYFCASSRSGGQGLGYTFGSGTRLTVV.

The CDR3 here is CASSPTSSLGDTQYF. CDR3 nucleotides: TGTGCCAGCAGTCCGACAAGTTCTCTAGGGGATACGCAGTATTTT. This chain joins TRBV27 and TRBJ2-3; D is unresolved. The CDR3 totals 15 residues. Looked up from germline, CDR1 is MNHEY and CDR2 is SMNVEV (reference sequence). The V end lost 5 bases, the J end lost 6 bases, and 18 bases lay between the germline ends.

The chain couples TRBV7-2 to TRBJ2-2; weak D call: TRBD2 (5 bases). The CDR3 sequence is 13 residues long. V was clipped by 2 bases and J by 5 bases, with 6 bases between them. Germline CDR1 reads SGHTA; CDR2 reads FQGNSA. The CDR3 nucleotides read TGTGCCAGCAGCTTATTAGCGACCGGGGAGCTGTTTTTT. Residues: CASSLLATGELFF. Variable domain in full (rest from reference TRBV7-2 and TRBJ2-2): GAGVSQSPSNKVTEKGKDVELRCDPISGHTALYWYRQSLGQGLEFLIYFQGNSAPDKSGLPSDRFSAERTGGSVSTLTIQRTQQEDSAVYLCASSLLATGELFFGEGSRLTVL.

This clone was detected once. This chain connects TRBV29-1 to TRBJ1-1, with a possible D match to TRBD1 (5 bases). The germline CDR1 and CDR2 sequences are SQVTM and ANQGSEA. This CDR3 is 16 amino acids long. V shed 7 bases and J shed 3 bases, with 24 bases lying between them. CDR3 sequence reads: CSAEGWGEREDTEAFF. The CDR3 DNA reads TGCAGCGCCGAGGGGTGGGGGGAAAGAGAGGACACTGAAGCTTTCTTT. Based on the CDR3 plus reference TRBV29-1 and TRBJ1-1, the full variable domain is SAVISQKPSRDICQRGTSLTIQCQVDSQVTMMFWYRQQPGQSLTLIATANQGSEATYESGFVIDKFPISRPNLTFSTLTVSNMSPEDSSIYLCSAEGWGEREDTEAFFGQGTRLTVV.

This chain uses TRBV9 with TRBJ2-5, with a tentative D call TRBD2 (6 bases). The CDR3 is 16 amino acids. Per the germline V gene, CDR1 is SGDLS and CDR2 is YYNGEE. The germline V and J ends were trimmed by 3 bases and 2 bases, with 17 bases remaining between them. The chain's CDR3 is CASSDGDAGLQETQYF. The CDR3, as DNA: TGTGCCAGCAGCGATGGGGACGCGGGGTTACAAGAGACCCAGTACTTC.

The J gene is TRBJ2-3, the V gene TRBV10-3; maybe TRBD1 (5 bases). CDR1 and CDR2 (germline): ENHRY, SYGVKD. The CDR3 has 13 amino acids. V lost 11 bases to trimming and J lost 1 base, with 13 bases between them. CDR3 DNA: TGTGCCGCGCAGGGCCAGGGCACAGATACGCAGTATTTT. Its translation is CAAQGQGTDTQYF.

The chain links TRBV5-1 to TRBJ2-1; 13 bases agree with TRBD2. The CDR3 extends over 20 amino acids. The junction had 16 bases not matched to a gene; V was cut back by 3 bases and J by 4 bases. Germline-derived CDR1 and CDR2 are SGHRS and YFSETQ. In nucleotides, the CDR3 is TGCGCCAGCAGCTCCGGCCTGGGACTAGCGGGACAAATCCGGTACAATGAGCAGTTCTTC. This codes for CASSSGLGLAGQIRYNEQFF.

The rearrangement links TRBV6-6 to TRBJ1-1; possible D gene TRBD1, 5 bases. Germline values: CDR1 MNHNY, CDR2 SVGAGI (reference sequence). The CDR3 loop spans 14 amino acids. V shed 9 bases and J shed 1 base, with 15 bases lying between them. CDR3: CASSKPGTNTEAFF. DNA for the CDR3: TGTGCCAGTTCAAAACCGGGGACGAACACTGAAGCTTTCTTT.